Described below is a single T cell receptor beta chain sequence and its context. Profiling relied on immunoSEQ multiplex PCR, and the TCRdb table lists in-frame clones only, not all of them. The repertoire includes fewer than 400,000 clones, over 55% of them detected once, and 6.3% sits in the top ten. V dropped 3 bases and J dropped 12; count of bases not matched to a gene: 6. Germline V CDR1 and CDR2: PRHDT, FYEKMQ (reference sequence). The CDR3 is made up of 12 amino acids. This sample was included in a study of cytotoxic CD8 clonotypes in ibrutinib-treated CLL. This clonotype originated in a human donor with chronic lymphocytic leukemia. This material consisted of PBMCs, taken after 36 months of ibrutinib treatment. The J gene is TRBJ1-1, the V gene TRBV13, with 8 nucleotides matching TRBD1. The CDR3 nucleotides are TGTGCCAGCAGCTTCAGGGGGCGCGCACCTTTCTTT. Translation gives CASSFRGRAPFF. The variable domain in full, completed from reference TRBV13 and TRBJ1-1, reads AAGVIQSPRHLIKEKRETATLKCYPIPRHDTVYWYQQGPGQDPQFLISFYEKMQSDKGSIPDRFSAQQFSDYHSELNMSSLELGDSALYFCASSFRGRAPFFGQGTRLTVV.